This T cell receptor beta chain was identified in a study of shared clonotypes between healthy human individuals. Whole-study results and caveats: Generally, naive subsets came out with larger estimated richness than memory subsets.

The CDR3 runs 13 residues. The V and J ends lost 2 bases and 1 base respectively, with 1 base between them. Per germline, CDR1 SGHKS and CDR2 YYEKEE (reference sequence). This clone was detected only once. Its antigen is unknown. At the deep level, the assay was run. Sequencing was performed with immunoSEQ multiplex PCR; in TCRdb, only in-frame clones are kept and a portion is missing. The sample records around 550,000 clones, 90% to 96% being singletons. Sequenced material: naive CD4+ T cells sorted from blood. Documented subset: CD45RA+ positively selected. This receptor was identified in a woman aged 30 to 39 in good health. The gene calls are TRBV5-5 and TRBJ2-6; D gene unclear. For the CDR3, the DNA is TGTGCCAGCAGCTTTTCTGGGGCCAACGTCCTGACTTTC. This encodes CASSFSGANVLTF. Filled out from reference TRBV5-5 and TRBJ2-6, the complete variable domain reads DAGVTQSPTHLIKTRGQQVTLRCSPISGHKSVSWYQQVLGQGPQFIFQYYEKEERGRGNFPDRFSARQFPNYSSELNVNALLLGDSALYLCASSFSGANVLTFGAGSRLTVL.